This TCR beta chain comes out of a study of neoadjuvant anti-PD-1 for oral cavity cancer (dated by TCRdb to about 2021). Background for the entire study: Patients mostly received three to four biweekly doses of nivolumab at 3 mg/kg before curative-intent surgical resection. An approximately 32% response rate was observed in the parent correlative cohort, in which over 9 patients were included. Responders were defined as patients with complete response, partial response or stable disease by RECIST 1.1; non-responders were defined as patients with progression. For patients who did not progress, a fourth nivolumab dose was given around day 43, followed by definitive surgical resection on days 50-56. Summary of the overall study and its limitations: Greater tumor shrinkage correlated with larger post-treatment sizes of preexisting intratumoral clones, which suggests that expansion of preexisting clones contributed to response. TCR analyses included only a few patients per response group, and the authors called for larger cohorts for validation. Higher pretreatment blood Treg/Th17 ratios correlated with higher pretreatment blood TCRbeta clonality and lower post-treatment tumor TCRbeta clonality.

Of note for this clone: What antigen it recognizes has not been identified. No much larger clone exists at a distance of one base, and base qualities are not known.

The sample's time point, from its label and the paper: before neoadjuvant nivolumab. None of the patients had received prior systemic or radiation treatment, and all were newly diagnosed with stage II-IVA oral cavity squamous cell carcinoma. The cohort consisted of patients with HPV-negative, locally advanced oral cavity squamous cell carcinoma. The samples were obtained from a longitudinal correlative study of a single-arm phase II trial testing neoadjuvant nivolumab in oral cavity squamous cell carcinoma. Genomic DNA-based TCRbeta sequencing was performed on subject-matched pre- and post-treatment PBMCs and tumors from three responders and three non-responders. For tumor tissue, genomic DNA extraction relied on the Maxwell RSC DNA from Tissue kit. For survey sequencing, tumor libraries mostly used about 4.6 ug of input genomic DNA, with two replicates for each sample. Following the manufacturer's instructions, the team built TCRbeta libraries using the immunoSEQ hsTCRbeta kit. An Illumina NovaSeq 6000 S4 flow cell was used to sequence the final libraries, which had first been combined to 3 nM. On the authors' methods: The immunoSEQ Analyzer handled quality control and preprocessing of the raw data. The analysis was limited to productive rearrangements, and each clonotype was defined by a unique CDR3 amino acid sequence. Repertoire clonality was estimated as the Gini-Simpson index, which was computed with the R package tcR. Gini indices were compared with Student's t test, and associations with tumor size change were assessed by Pearson correlation. TCRdb re-hosts the immuneACCESS table, in-frame sequences only. Its copies lack some clones; in the studies checked, an unresolved V gene accounts for under half of them, and the cause for the rest is not known. The V and J calls and the clone size are those of that table, but D and trimming were determined from the DNA. Here the sample has thousands of clones; under 55% occur a single time. Under 30% of the sample is taken by the ten largest.

This clonotype was obtained from a person between 40 and 79 years old with oral cavity squamous cell carcinoma. The starting material was tumor tissue, obtained before nivolumab (anti-PD-1) treatment.

The encoded CDR3 is CASSLSRGYTF. The sequence in DNA is TGTGCCAGCAGCTTATCACGTGGCTACACCTTC. The receptor chain draws on TRBV7-2 and TRBJ1-2; too little of a D gene remains to name it. The CDR1 and CDR2 encoded by the germline V gene are SGHTA and FQGNSA. V is reduced by 2 bases and J by 7 bases, leaving a spacing of 5 bases between them. Taken from cysteine to phenylalanine, the CDR3 has 11 residues. The CDR3 DNA has 33 bases and is translated from base 1.